This TCR beta chain was identified in a study of shared clonotypes between healthy human individuals. To note about this clone: Its antigen is currently unknown.

Broader study findings: Donor clonotype sharing was expected to depend on sequencing depth.

The CDR3 is 16 amino acids. V shed 8 bases, J shed 4 bases, and the junction held 16 bases outside the gene matches. From germline, CDR1 is MNHEY and CDR2 SMNVEV (reference sequence). Assay runs were performed at deep level. In the authors' workflow: Junction-only immunoSEQ data arrived without quality scores, meaning filtering differed. Sequencing used immunoSEQ multiplex PCR; TCRdb keeps in-frame clones, though not all of them. That table gives V, J and clone size, and the DNA gave D and trimming. The sample includes around 530,000 clones, just over 75% of them seen just once. The gene calls are TRBV27 and TRBJ1-1; 7 bases agree with TRBD1. This TCR was sampled from a woman aged 40 to 50 in good health. Some clones in this sample may be carry-over from other donors' samples. Input material: PBMCs. CDR3 nucleotide sequence: TGTGCCAGCGGAAGAACCGGGAACAGGGGCGGCACTGAAGCTTTCTTT. It codes for CASGRTGNRGGTEAFF.